The 29 T cell receptor beta chains reported below all come from one sample, sequenced in a study of blood T cell repertoires in COVID-19. Data came from immunoSEQ multiplex PCR; TCRdb stores just in-frame clones and leaves some out. The repertoire holds approximately 200,000 clones, with 80% to 90% as singletons. The sample was peripheral blood. These receptors were taken from a man between 65 and 85 years old with active or convalescent COVID-19.

J is TRBJ2-7 and V is TRBV28; TRBD1 aligns across 10 bases. This CDR3 contains 11 residues. V lost 9 bases and J lost 11; bases outside the gene matches: 7. Germline V CDR1 and CDR2: MDHEN, SYDVKM. Here the CDR3 reads CASGQGGVKYF. CDR3 bases: TGTGCCAGTGGACAGGGGGGAGTTAAGTACTTC.

This chain uses TRBV2 with TRBJ2-5, with TRBD1 as a possible D gene (5 bases). Trimming pared 2 bases from V and 4 bases from J, leaving 14 bases between. The germline V gene encodes CDR1 SNHLY and CDR2 FYNNEI. The CDR3 covers 15 residues. DNA of the CDR3: TGTGCCAGCAGTGAATGGCAGGCTAGGGGAGAGACCCAGTACTTC. Translating gives CASSEWQARGETQYF.

The chain joins TRBV18 to TRBJ2-1; 9 bases line up with TRBD1. The CDR3 loop spans 16 amino acids. CDR1 KGHSH and CDR2 LQKENI come from the germline V gene. V lost 5 bases and J lost 7; bases outside the gene matches: 12. The CDR3 DNA follows: TGTGCCAGCTCAGCTAAAACCGGGACAGGGAGGAATGAGCAGTTCTTC. Protein: CASSAKTGTGRNEQFF.

This chain connects TRBV3-1 (or the pseudogene TRBV3-2) to TRBJ2-7; 14 nucleotides line up with TRBD2. Germline trimming cut 4 bases from V and 5 bases from J; bases unmatched to any gene: 4. The germline V gene encodes CDR1 LGHDT and CDR2 YNNKEL (reference sequence). CDR3 length: 15 residues. The CDR3 protein is CASSPRLAGGNEQYF. DNA for the CDR3: TGTGCCAGCAGCCCCCGACTAGCGGGGGGGAACGAGCAGTACTTC.

The V gene is TRBV29-1, the J gene TRBJ1-1; a possible D gene is TRBD1 (5 bases). Germline V CDR1 and CDR2: SQVTM, ANQGSEA. V gave up 7 bases and J gave up 1 base, with 16 bases separating them. CDR3 length: 14 amino acids. This CDR3 is CSAVGGVSNTEAFF. CDR3 sequence (DNA): TGCAGCGCAGTGGGGGGGGTGTCGAACACTGAAGCTTTCTTT.

The chain employs TRBV19 and TRBJ2-4, with 7 bases matching TRBD1. This CDR3 has 13 residues. V shed 9 bases, J shed 1 base, and the junction held 3 bases outside the gene matches. Per the germline V gene, CDR1 is LNHDA and CDR2 is SQIVND (reference sequence). The CDR3 sequence is CASQGEAKNIQYF. The CDR3, as DNA: TGTGCCAGCCAGGGGGAGGCCAAAAACATTCAGTACTTC.

The gene calls are TRBV7-9 and TRBJ1-6; 8 positions agree with TRBD1. This CDR3 has 16 residues. From germline, CDR1 is SEHNR and CDR2 FQNEAQ (reference sequence). The V gene end was trimmed by 5 bases and the J gene end by 4 bases; junction bases not matched to a gene: 7. The CDR3, as DNA: TGTGCCAGCAGCCTACCAGGACAGGGTTATAATTCACCCCTCCACTTT. Translated, it gives CASSLPGQGYNSPLHF.

V usage is TRBV18 and J usage is TRBJ1-4; D is unresolved. V was clipped by 6 bases and J by 8 bases, with 19 bases between them. Germline V CDR1 and CDR2: KGHSH, LQKENI. The CDR3 loop spans 15 amino acids. In nucleotides, the CDR3 is TGTGCCAGCTCCCCCGTTGCGGCGATTGGGGAAAAACTGTTTTTT. This codes for CASSPVAAIGEKLFF.

The chain has TRBV29-1 and TRBJ2-7; maybe TRBD2 (6 bases). Germline values: CDR1 SQVTM, CDR2 ANQGSEA. This CDR3 has 17 amino acids. V was clipped by 8 bases and J by 0 bases, with 26 bases between them. CDR3 DNA sequence: TGCAGCACCCTCGATGGGACTCGAGCGGAAGGCTCCTACGAGCAGTACTTC. It codes for CSTLDGTRAEGSYEQYF.

The chain recombines TRBV4-1 with TRBJ2-7; 8 bases match TRBD2. CDR1 is MGHRA and CDR2 is YSYEKL in the germline V gene. The CDR3 consists of 15 residues. J lost 6 bases, V lost 2 bases, and 9 bases had no gene match. The CDR3 nucleotides read TGCGCCAGCAGCCAACCGGGACTAGGGACTCGCGAGCAGTACTTC. As protein: CASSQPGLGTREQYF.

This chain joins TRBV3-1 (or the pseudogene TRBV3-2) and TRBJ2-4; TRBD2 matches at 13 bases. Germline CDR1 is LGHDT and CDR2 is YNNKEL (reference sequence). The CDR3 runs to 18 residues. V was clipped by 9 bases and J by 1 base; unmatched bases: 12. CDR3 sequence reads: CASRTSGGKGQAKNIQYF. In DNA, the CDR3 is TGTGCCAGTAGGACTAGCGGGGGAAAGGGGCAGGCCAAAAACATTCAGTACTTC.

This chain uses TRBV5-1 with TRBJ2-1; the match to TRBD2 covers 12 bases. V lost 4 bases to trimming and J lost 9 bases; unmatched junction nucleotides: 8. The CDR3 length is 15 residues. CDR1 SGHRS and CDR2 YFSETQ come from the germline V gene. CDR3 loop: CASSGGLAGIGEQFF. The CDR3 nucleotides are TGCGCCAGCAGCGGAGGACTAGCGGGAATAGGTGAGCAGTTCTTC.

V is TRBV4-3 and J is TRBJ2-7, with a tentative D call TRBD2 (7 bases). The germline V gene has CDR1 LGHNA and CDR2 YSLEER. The CDR3 has 15 residues. V shed 4 bases and J shed 6 bases, with 19 bases lying between them. Written as DNA, the CDR3 is TGCGCCAGCAGCCCTTCCGCGGGGGCCCTTGGCGAGCAGTACTTC. Translation gives CASSPSAGALGEQYF.

A note on this clone: One junction end does not reproduce the germline sequence, and a read error may be involved. The V and J genes are TRBV27 and TRBJ2-1, with TRBD2 matching 10 bases. The CDR3 runs to 14 residues. Germline loops: CDR1 MNHEY, CDR2 SMNVEV (reference sequence). CDR3 sequence: CATSRPSGSNEQFF. The CDR3 nucleotides are TGTGCCACCAGTAGGCCTAGCGGGAGTAATGAGCAGTTCTTC.

This clone was recorded a few times. The chain uses TRBV19 and TRBJ2-7; 13 bases match TRBD2. V lost 6 bases and J lost 4; bases outside the gene matches: 6. Germline CDR1 reads LNHDA; CDR2 reads SQIVND (reference sequence). The CDR3 is made up of 15 amino acids. CDR3 DNA: TGTGCCAGTAGCTCACTAGCGGGAGGGAAGTACGAGCAGTACTTC. The encoded protein is CASSSLAGGKYEQYF.

CDR3 protein: CASSWEGQPQHF. The CDR3 DNA reads TGTGCCAGCAGTTGGGAGGGTCAGCCCCAGCATTTT. The chain recombines TRBV28 with TRBJ1-5; D gene uncertain. The germline gives CDR1 MDHEN, CDR2 SYDVKM. This CDR3 contains 12 residues. Trimming removed 4 bases from V and 6 bases from J, with 7 bases in between.

The chain is built from TRBV30 and TRBJ2-1; D unclear. CDR3 size: 12 residues. Trimming took 5 bases from V and 2 from J, leaving 7 bases between them. CDR1 and CDR2 from the germline V gene are GTSNPN and SVGIG (reference sequence). CDR3 residues: CAWLTAYNEQFF. The CDR3 nucleotides read TGTGCCTGGTTAACGGCCTACAATGAGCAGTTCTTC.

This sequence joins TRBV14 and TRBJ1-6; perhaps TRBD1 as D (5 bases). The CDR3 has 16 amino acids. Germline CDR1 and CDR2: SGHDN and FVKESK. Trimming took 4 bases from V and 5 from J, leaving 15 bases between them. The CDR3 sequence is CASSPRGRTHNSPLHF. Written as DNA, the CDR3 is TGTGCCAGCAGCCCCCGGGGGAGGACCCATAATTCACCCCTCCACTTT.

CDR3 amino acids: CASSTSSGIVQFF. DNA for the CDR3: TGTGCCAGTAGTACATCTAGCGGGATAGTACAGTTCTTC. This chain uses TRBV19 with TRBJ2-1; 9 bases are shared with TRBD2. This CDR3 is 13 amino acids long. The V and J ends lost 4 bases and 13 bases, in that order; junction bases with no gene match: 8. CDR1 is LNHDA, CDR2 SQIVND, per germline (reference sequence). Full variable domain (missing parts from reference TRBV19 and TRBJ2-1): DGGITQSPKYLFRKEGQNVTLSCEQNLNHDAMYWYRQDPGQGLRLIYYSQIVNDFQKGDIAEGYSVSREKKESFPLTVTSAQKNPTAFYLCASSTSSGIVQFFGPGTRLTVL.

The chain joins TRBV10-1 to TRBJ2-1, with TRBD2 matching over 14 bases. The CDR3 contains 17 residues. Germline CDR1 reads WNHNN; CDR2 reads SYGVQD (reference sequence). J was trimmed by 4 bases and V by 3 bases; bases with no gene match: 5. This CDR3 is CASSEGTSGSLYNEQFF. The CDR3 DNA sequence: TGCGCCAGCAGTGAAGGGACTAGCGGGAGTCTATACAATGAGCAGTTCTTC.

The J gene is TRBJ1-4, the V gene TRBV28; TRBD1 matches at 10 bases. CDR1 is MDHEN and CDR2 is SYDVKM in the germline V gene. This CDR3 contains 15 residues. With 6 bases clipped from V and 5 bases from J, the junction kept 6 bases outside the gene matches. CDR3 DNA sequence: TGTGCCAGCAGAAGACAGGGGGCTTCGAATGAAAAACTGTTTTTT. Its protein product is CASRRQGASNEKLFF.

This chain links TRBV5-1 with TRBJ2-5; tentatively, D is TRBD2 (6 bases). CDR1 and CDR2 (germline): SGHRS, YFSETQ. Trimming removed 0 bases from V and 3 bases from J, with 12 bases in between. CDR3 length equals 15 residues. Written as DNA, the CDR3 is TGCGCCAGCAGCTTGGATTACGGCGGGAAAGAGACCCAGTACTTC. Protein product: CASSLDYGGKETQYF.

The count of this clone is one. The chain couples TRBV18 to TRBJ1-4, with D possibly TRBD1 on 5 matching bases. The CDR3 extends over 13 amino acids. Trimming cost V 2 bases and J 7 bases, with 8 bases left between them. CDR1 and CDR2 (germline): KGHSH, LQKENI. CDR3 sequence: CASSPGASEKLFF. CDR3 sequence (DNA): TGTGCCAGCTCACCAGGGGCTAGTGAAAAACTGTTTTTT.

The CDR3 DNA sequence: TGCGCCAGCAGCTTGGGAGCTAACTATGGCTACACCTTC. Amino acid sequence: CASSLGANYGYTF. This sequence joins TRBV5-1 and TRBJ1-2; D remains unclear. The CDR3 is 13 residues long. V was clipped by 0 bases and J by 0 bases, with 3 bases between them. Germline CDR1 reads SGHRS; CDR2 reads YFSETQ.

The CDR3 DNA reads as TGTGCCAGCAGCTTAGAACCGGGGGGGCTAGGGGAGCAGTTCTTC. This codes for CASSLEPGGLGEQFF. The rearrangement links TRBV11-2 to TRBJ2-1, with TRBD2 matching over 8 bases. This CDR3 region has 15 residues. From germline, CDR1 is SGHAT and CDR2 FQNNGV. The trim removed 0 bases at V and 10 bases at J, leaving 8 bases unmatched.

This chain links TRBV7-2 with TRBJ1-2; D gene uncertain. Germline V gene data show CDR1 as SGHTA and CDR2 as FQGNSA. Between the trimmed V and J ends, which lost 1 base and 8 bases, there was a span of 17 bases. There are 15 residues in the CDR3. The CDR3: CASSLEAGRGRGYTF. The CDR3 DNA follows: TGTGCCAGCAGCTTAGAGGCGGGGAGAGGTCGGGGCTACACCTTC.

This chain links TRBV7-2 with TRBJ1-6, with D tentatively TRBD1 (6 bases). The V gene lost 5 bases and the J gene lost 7 bases, with 12 bases spanning the gap. This CDR3 has 14 residues. Per germline, CDR1 SGHTA and CDR2 FQGNSA. CDR3 sequence: CASSHGQPNSPLHF. CDR3 in DNA: TGTGCCAGCAGCCATGGACAGCCAAATTCACCCCTCCACTTT.

The rearrangement links TRBV7-2 to TRBJ1-3, with a weak D call TRBD1 (6 bases). Germline CDR1 is SGHTA and CDR2 is FQGNSA. V was trimmed by 6 bases and J by 0 bases, leaving 12 bases between them. CDR3 length: 15 amino acids. The CDR3 sequence: CASRLGHNSGNTIYF. DNA of the CDR3: TGTGCCAGCAGACTGGGACACAACTCTGGAAACACCATATATTTT.

The chain links TRBV18 to TRBJ1-1; TRBD1 matches 7 bases. The J segment lost 0 bases and the V segment lost 3 bases, leaving 4 bases of the junction unmatched. CDR1 is KGHSH, CDR2 LQKENI, per germline. The CDR3 length is 15 residues. DNA of the CDR3: TGTGCCAGCTCACCTTTGACAGGGATGAACACTGAAGCTTTCTTT. Amino acids: CASSPLTGMNTEAFF. The variable domain in full, with the rest retrieved from reference TRBV18 and TRBJ1-1, is NAGVMQNPRHLVRRRGQEARLRCSPMKGHSHVYWYRQLPEEGLKFMVYLQKENIIDESGMPKERFSAEFPKEGPSILRIQQVVRGDSAAYFCASSPLTGMNTEAFFGQGTRLTVV.